This T cell receptor (beta chain) was identified during a study of radiation and T cells in renal cell carcinoma. Findings and limits, study-wide: In blood, top tumor clones expanded by 2 weeks, shrinking by 4. Baseline intratumoral clonotype presence is unknown without pretreatment biopsies.

Time point reported: blood 4 weeks post-SBRT, at nephrectomy. Sample treatment: 15 Gy SBRT to primary tumor, nephrectomy 4 weeks later. Nephrectomy followed 15 Gy stereotactic body radiation by 4 weeks. This clone was seen only a few times. The target antigen is unknown. The CDR3 spans 12 residues. With 5 bases removed from V and 3 bases from J, the gap between germline ends came to 8 bases. CDR1 is SNHLY, CDR2 FYNNEI, per germline. TCRdb keeps only in-frame clones here, not all; method: immunoSEQ multiplex PCR. The table includes 150,000 to 200,000 clones, approximately 90% detected once. The sequence was collected from a woman aged 45-65 years with renal cell carcinoma. Sequenced here: blood, sampled from a patient whose treatment included radiotherapy and nephrectomy. The chain carries TRBV2 and TRBJ2-7; D may be TRBD2 (5 bases). CDR3 loop: CASSYDYYEQYF. In DNA, the CDR3 is TGTGCCAGCAGTTACGACTACTACGAGCAGTACTTC.